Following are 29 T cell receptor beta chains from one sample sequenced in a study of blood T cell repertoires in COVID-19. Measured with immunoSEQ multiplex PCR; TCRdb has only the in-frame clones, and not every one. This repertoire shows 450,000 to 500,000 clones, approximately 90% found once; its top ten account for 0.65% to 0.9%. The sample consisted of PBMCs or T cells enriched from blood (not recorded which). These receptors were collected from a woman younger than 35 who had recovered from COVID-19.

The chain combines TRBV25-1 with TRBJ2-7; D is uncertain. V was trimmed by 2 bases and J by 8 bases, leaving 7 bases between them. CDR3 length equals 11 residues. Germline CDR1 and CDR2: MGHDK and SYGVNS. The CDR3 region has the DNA TGTGCCAGCAGTGAACCTTTTAAGCAGTACTTC. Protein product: CASSEPFKQYF.

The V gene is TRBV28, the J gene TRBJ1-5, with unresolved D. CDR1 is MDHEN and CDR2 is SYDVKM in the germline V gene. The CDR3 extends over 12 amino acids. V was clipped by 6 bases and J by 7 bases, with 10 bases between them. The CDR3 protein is CASRSGAQPQHF. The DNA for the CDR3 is TGTGCCAGCAGGTCTGGAGCCCAGCCCCAGCATTTT.

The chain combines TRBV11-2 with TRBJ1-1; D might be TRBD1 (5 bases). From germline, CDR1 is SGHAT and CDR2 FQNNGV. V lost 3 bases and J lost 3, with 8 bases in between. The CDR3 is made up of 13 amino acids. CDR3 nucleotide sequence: TGTGCCAGCAGCTTCGCCAGGGACACTGAAGCTTTCTTT. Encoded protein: CASSFARDTEAFF.

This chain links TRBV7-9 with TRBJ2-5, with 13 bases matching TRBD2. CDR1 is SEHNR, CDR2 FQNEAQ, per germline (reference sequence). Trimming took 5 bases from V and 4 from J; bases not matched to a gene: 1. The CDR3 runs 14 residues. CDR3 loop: CASSRLAGGETQYF. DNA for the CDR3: TGTGCCAGCAGCCGACTAGCGGGGGGAGAGACCCAGTACTTC.

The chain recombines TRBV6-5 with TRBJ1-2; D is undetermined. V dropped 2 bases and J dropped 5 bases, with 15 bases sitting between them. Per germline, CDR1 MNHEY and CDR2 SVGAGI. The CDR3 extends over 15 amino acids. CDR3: CASSYAAGLNYGYTF. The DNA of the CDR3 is TGTGCCAGCAGTTACGCCGCTGGCCTTAATTATGGCTACACCTTC.

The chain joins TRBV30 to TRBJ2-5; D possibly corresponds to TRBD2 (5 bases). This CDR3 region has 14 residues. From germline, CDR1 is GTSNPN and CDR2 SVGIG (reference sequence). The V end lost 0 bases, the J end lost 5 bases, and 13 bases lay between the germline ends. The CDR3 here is CAWSVRERGETQYF. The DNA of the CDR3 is TGTGCCTGGAGTGTTCGCGAAAGAGGGGAGACCCAGTACTTC.

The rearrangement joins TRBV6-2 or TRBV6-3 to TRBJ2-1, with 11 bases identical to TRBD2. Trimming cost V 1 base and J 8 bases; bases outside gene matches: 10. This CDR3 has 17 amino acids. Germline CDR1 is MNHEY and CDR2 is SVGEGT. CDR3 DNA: TGTGCCAGCAGTTACTACTTAGCGGGGGGGCCGGTCCATGAGCAGTTCTTC. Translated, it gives CASSYYLAGGPVHEQFF.

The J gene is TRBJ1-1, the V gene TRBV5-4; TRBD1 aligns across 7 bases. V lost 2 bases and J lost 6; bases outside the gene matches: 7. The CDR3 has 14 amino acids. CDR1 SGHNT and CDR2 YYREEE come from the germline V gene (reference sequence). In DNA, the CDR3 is TGTGCCAGCAGCTTCGAGGGACAGTTACCTGAAGCTTTCTTT. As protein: CASSFEGQLPEAFF.

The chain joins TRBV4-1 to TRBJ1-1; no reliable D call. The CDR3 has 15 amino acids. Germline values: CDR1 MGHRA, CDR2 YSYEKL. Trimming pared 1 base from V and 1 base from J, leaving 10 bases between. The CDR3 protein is CASSQGAAPNTEAFF. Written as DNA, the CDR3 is TGCGCCAGCAGCCAAGGAGCGGCTCCGAACACTGAAGCTTTCTTT.

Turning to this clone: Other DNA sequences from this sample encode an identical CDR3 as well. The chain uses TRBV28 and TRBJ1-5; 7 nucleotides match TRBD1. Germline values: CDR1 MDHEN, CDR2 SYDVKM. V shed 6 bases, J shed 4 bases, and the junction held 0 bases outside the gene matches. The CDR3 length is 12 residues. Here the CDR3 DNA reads TGTGCCAGCAGGACAGGGAATCAGCCCCAGCATTTT. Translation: CASRTGNQPQHF.

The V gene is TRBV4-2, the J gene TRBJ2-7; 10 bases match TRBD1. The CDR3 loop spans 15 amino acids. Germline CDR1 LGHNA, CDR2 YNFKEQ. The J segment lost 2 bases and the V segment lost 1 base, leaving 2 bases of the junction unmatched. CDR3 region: CASSQGTGGTYEQYF. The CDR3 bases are TGTGCCAGCAGCCAAGGGACAGGGGGTACCTACGAGCAGTACTTC.

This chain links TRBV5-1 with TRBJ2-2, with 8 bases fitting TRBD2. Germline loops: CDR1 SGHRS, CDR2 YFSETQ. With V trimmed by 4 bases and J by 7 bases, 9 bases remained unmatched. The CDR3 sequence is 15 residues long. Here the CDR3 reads CASSPRSGGGGELFF. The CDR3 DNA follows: TGCGCCAGCAGCCCCCGATCGGGGGGGGGCGGGGAGCTGTTTTTT. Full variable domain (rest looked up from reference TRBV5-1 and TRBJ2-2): KAGVTQTPRYLIKTRGQQVTLSCSPISGHRSVSWYQQTPGQGLQFLFEYFSETQRNKGNFPGRFSGRQFSNSRSEMNVSTLELGDSALYLCASSPRSGGGGELFFGEGSRLTVL.

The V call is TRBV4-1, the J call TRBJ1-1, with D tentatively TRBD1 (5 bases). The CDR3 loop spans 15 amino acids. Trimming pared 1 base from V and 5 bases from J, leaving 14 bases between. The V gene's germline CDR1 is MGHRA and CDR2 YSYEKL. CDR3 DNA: TGCGCCAGCAGCCAAGGTGTCCGGGGGAAGACTGAAGCTTTCTTT. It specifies CASSQGVRGKTEAFF.

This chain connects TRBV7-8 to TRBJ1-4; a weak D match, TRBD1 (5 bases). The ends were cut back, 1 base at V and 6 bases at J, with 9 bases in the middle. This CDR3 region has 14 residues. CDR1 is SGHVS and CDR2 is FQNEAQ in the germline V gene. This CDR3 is CASSLGGIDEKLFF. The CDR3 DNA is TGTGCCAGCAGCTTAGGGGGCATTGATGAAAAACTGTTTTTT.

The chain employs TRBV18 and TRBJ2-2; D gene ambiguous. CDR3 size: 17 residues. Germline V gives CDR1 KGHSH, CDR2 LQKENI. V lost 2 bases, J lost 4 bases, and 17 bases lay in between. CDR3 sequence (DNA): TGTGCCAGCTCACCAGAAGCCCTCGCAGGAAGCACCGGGGAGCTGTTTTTT. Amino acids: CASSPEALAGSTGELFF.

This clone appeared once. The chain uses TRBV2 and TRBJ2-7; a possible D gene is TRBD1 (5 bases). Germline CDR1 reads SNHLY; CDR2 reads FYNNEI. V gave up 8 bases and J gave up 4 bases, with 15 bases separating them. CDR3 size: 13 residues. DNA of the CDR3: TGTGCCAGCGAGTTGGGGCGGACGTACGAGCAGTACTTC. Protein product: CASELGRTYEQYF. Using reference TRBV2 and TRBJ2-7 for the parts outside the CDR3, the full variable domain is EPEVTQTPSHQVTQMGQEVILRCVPISNHLYFYWYRQILGQKVEFLVSFYNNEISEKSEIFDDQFSVERPDGSNFTLKIRSTKLEDSAMYFCASELGRTYEQYFGPGTRLTVT.

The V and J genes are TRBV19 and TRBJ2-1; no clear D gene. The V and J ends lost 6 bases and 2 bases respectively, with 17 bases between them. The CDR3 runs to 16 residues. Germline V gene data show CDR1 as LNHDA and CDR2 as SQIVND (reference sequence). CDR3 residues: CASSKRDFVPYNEQFF. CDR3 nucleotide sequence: TGTGCCAGTAGCAAGCGCGACTTCGTACCCTACAATGAGCAGTTCTTC.

The CDR3 nucleotides read TGTGCCAGCAGTGATGACAGGGGCAATCAGCCCCAGCATTTT. Its translation is CASSDDRGNQPQHF. The gene calls are TRBV6-1 and TRBJ1-5; 7 bases are a match to TRBD1. There are 14 residues in the CDR3. Germline loops: CDR1 MNHNS, CDR2 SASEGT. The V segment lost 3 bases and the J segment 2 bases; nucleotides outside the gene matches: 1.

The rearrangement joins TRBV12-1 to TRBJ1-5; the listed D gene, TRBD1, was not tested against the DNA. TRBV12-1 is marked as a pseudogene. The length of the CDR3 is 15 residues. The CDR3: CATRGGQGVRQPQHF. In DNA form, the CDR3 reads TGTGCCACAAGGGGTGGACAGGGGGTAAGGCAGCCCCAGCATTTT.

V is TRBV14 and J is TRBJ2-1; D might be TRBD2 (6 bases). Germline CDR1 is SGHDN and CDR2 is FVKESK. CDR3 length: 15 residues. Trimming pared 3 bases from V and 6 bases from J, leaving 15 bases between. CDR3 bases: TGTGCCAGCAGCCAGCTCGGGACTGTTGGCAATGAGCAGTTCTTC. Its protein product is CASSQLGTVGNEQFF.

CDR3 sequence (DNA): TGTGCCAGCAGTGCACAGAACTATGGCTACACCTTC. It yields the protein CASSAQNYGYTF. The chain couples TRBV5-6 to TRBJ1-2; D gene uncertain. The length of the CDR3 is 12 residues. The germline V gene encodes CDR1 SGHDT and CDR2 YYEEEE. V dropped 5 bases and J dropped 2 bases, with 7 bases sitting between them.

The DNA for the CDR3 is TGTGCCAGCAGCTCACCGGGACAGGGTGCCGAAGCTTTCTTT. Amino acids: CASSSPGQGAEAFF. The J gene is TRBJ1-1, the V gene TRBV7-9, with TRBD1 matching over 9 bases. Germline V CDR1 and CDR2: SEHNR, FQNEAQ (reference sequence). The CDR3 spans 14 residues. V was pared by 4 bases and J by 8 bases, with 8 bases of the junction left unmatched.

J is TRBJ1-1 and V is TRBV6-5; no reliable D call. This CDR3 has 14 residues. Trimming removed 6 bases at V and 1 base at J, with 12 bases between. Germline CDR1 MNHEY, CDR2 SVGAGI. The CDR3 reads CASSPLVTNTEAFF. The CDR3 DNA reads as TGTGCCAGCAGCCCCCTAGTTACGAACACTGAAGCTTTCTTT.

In DNA, the CDR3 is TGTGCCAGCAGCTTAAAGGAGGGGATAAGGGAGACCCAGTACTTC. Its translation: CASSLKEGIRETQYF. The chain has TRBV7-6 and TRBJ2-5, with a weak D call TRBD2 (6 bases). V was pared by 2 bases and J by 5 bases, with 15 bases between. CDR1 is SGHVS, CDR2 FNYEAQ, per germline. The length of the CDR3 is 15 residues.

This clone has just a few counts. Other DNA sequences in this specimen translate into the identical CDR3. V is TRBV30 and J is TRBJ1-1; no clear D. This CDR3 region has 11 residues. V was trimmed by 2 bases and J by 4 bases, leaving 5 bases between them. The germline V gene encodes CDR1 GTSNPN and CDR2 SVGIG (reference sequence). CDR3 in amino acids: CAWSSSTEAFF. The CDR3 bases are TGTGCCTGGAGTTCTTCCACTGAAGCTTTCTTT.

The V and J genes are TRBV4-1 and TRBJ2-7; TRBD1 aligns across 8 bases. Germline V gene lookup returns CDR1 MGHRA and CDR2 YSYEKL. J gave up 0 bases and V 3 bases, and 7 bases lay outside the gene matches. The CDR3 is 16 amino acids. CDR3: CASSHLQGVGSYEQYF. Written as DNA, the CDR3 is TGCGCCAGCAGCCATTTACAGGGGGTGGGCTCCTACGAGCAGTACTTC.

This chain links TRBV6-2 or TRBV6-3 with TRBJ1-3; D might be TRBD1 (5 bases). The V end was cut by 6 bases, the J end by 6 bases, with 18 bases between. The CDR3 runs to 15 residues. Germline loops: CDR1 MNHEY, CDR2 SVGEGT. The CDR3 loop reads CASSLDNGHTNTIYF. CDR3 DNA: TGTGCCAGCAGCCTAGACAATGGACACACAAACACCATATATTTT.

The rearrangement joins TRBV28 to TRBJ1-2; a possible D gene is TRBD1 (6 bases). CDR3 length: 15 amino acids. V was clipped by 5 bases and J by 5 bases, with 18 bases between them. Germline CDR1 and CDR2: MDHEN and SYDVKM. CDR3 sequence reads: CASSPMDRSPYGYTF. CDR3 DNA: TGTGCCAGCAGTCCGATGGACAGATCTCCTTATGGCTACACCTTC.

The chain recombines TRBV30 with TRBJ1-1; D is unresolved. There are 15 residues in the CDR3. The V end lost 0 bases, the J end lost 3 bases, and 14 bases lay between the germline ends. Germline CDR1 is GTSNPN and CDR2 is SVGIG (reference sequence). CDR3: CAWSVGRGEDTEAFF. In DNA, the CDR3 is TGTGCCTGGAGTGTAGGTCGGGGTGAGGACACTGAAGCTTTCTTT.